This TCR beta chain comes out of a study of cytomegalovirus exposure and HLA in healthy donors. Study in general: About 77 million unique TCRs from HLA-typed donors made up an early data release. General observations from the study: DRB1 showed the most TCR associations and HLA-C the fewest in a later analysis, as rates varied by HLA locus. It is likely that the observed cluster of highly shared sequence variants was a sequencing artifact. When presence/absence was analysed, sequencing depth was taken to be roughly uniform across donors.

Germline V lookup: CDR1 SEHNR, CDR2 FQNEAQ (reference sequence). Trimming cost V 4 bases and J 8 bases; bases outside gene matches: 4. The CDR3 totals 14 residues. The PCR made use of 60 Vbeta and 13 Jbeta primers. Libraries were prepared by immunoSEQ multiplex PCR; TCRdb keeps only in-frame clonotypes and omits some of them. The table records some 110,000 clones, roughly three quarters of them present only once. Details on this clone: Its target is not known.

The chain uses TRBV7-9 and TRBJ2-1; 11 bases match TRBD2. What was sequenced was PBMCs. This clonotype was sampled from a woman younger than 30 in good health and CMV-seropositive. CDR3 nucleotide sequence: TGTGCCAGCAGCTCGATAGCGGGAGGGGATGAGCAGTTCTTC. Translating it yields CASSSIAGGDEQFF.